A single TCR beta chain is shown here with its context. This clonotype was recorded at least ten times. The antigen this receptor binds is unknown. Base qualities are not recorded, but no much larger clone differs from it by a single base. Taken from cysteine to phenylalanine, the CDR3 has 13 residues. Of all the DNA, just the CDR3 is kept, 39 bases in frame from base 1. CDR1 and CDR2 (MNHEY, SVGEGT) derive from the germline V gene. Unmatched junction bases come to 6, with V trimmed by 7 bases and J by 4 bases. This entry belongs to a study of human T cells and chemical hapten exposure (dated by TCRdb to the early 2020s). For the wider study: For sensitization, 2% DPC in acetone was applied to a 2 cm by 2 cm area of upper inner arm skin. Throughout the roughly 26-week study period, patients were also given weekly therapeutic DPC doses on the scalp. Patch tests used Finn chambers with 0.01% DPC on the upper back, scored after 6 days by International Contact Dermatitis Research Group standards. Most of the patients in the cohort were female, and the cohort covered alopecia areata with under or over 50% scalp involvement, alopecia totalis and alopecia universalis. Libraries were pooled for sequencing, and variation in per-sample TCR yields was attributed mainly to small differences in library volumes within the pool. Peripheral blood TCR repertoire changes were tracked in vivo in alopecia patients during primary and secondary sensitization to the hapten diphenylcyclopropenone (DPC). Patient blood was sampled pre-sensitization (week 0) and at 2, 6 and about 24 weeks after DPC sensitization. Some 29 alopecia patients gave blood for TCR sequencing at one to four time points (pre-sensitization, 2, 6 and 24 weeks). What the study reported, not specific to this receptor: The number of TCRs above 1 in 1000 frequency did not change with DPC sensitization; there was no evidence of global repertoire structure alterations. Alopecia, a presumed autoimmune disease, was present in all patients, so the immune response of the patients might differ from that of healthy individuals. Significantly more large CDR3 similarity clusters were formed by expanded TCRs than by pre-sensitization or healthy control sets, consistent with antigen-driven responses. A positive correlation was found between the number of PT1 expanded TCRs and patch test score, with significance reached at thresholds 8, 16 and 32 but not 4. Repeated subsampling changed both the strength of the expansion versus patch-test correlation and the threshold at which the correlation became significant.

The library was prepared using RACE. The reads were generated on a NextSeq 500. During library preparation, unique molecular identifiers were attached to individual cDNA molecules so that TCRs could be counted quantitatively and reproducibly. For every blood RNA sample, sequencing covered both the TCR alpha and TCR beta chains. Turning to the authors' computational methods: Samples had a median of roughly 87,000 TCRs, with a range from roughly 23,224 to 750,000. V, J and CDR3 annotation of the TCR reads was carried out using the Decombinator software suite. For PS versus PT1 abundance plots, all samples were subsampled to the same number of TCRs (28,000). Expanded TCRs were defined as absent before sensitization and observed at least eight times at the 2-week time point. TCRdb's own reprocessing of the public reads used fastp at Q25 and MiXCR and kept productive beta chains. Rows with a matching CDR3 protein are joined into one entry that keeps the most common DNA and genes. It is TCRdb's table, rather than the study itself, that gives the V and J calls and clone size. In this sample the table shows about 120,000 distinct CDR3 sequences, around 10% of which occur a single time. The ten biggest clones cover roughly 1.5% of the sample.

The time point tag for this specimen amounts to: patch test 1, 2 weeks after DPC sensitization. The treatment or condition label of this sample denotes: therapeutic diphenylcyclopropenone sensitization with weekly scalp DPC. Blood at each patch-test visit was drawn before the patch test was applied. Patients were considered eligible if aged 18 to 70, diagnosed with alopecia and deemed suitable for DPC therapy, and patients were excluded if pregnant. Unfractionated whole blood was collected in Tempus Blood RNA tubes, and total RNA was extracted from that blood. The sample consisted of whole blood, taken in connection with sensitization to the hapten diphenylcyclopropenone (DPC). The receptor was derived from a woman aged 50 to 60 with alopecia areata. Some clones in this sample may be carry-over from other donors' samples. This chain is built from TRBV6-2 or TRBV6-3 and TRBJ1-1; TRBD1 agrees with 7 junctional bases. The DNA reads TGTGCCAGCATGACAGGGATGGGCACTGAAGCTTTCTTT. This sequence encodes CASMTGMGTEAFF.